The clone carrying this T cell receptor (beta chain) was recorded only once. What it binds is unknown. The entry originates in a study of shared clonotypes between healthy human individuals. Germline assignment: CDR1 MDHEN and CDR2 SYDVKM. The CDR3 is 15 residues long. V gave up 5 bases and J gave up 3 bases, with 17 bases separating them. Study outcomes and limitations: Sequencing depth was expected to affect clonotype sharing among donors. In general, naive subsets displayed greater estimated richness than memory subsets did.

Profiled with immunoSEQ multiplex PCR; TCRdb holds only in-frame clones, not every one. The sample holds around 1.1 million clones, around three quarters seen once. The sequencing sample was made of memory CD4+ T cells from PBMCs. Indicated subset: CD45RA-negative fraction. J is TRBJ2-7 and V is TRBV28; D possibly uses TRBD1 or TRBD2 (7 bases each). The sequence derives from a man younger than 30 in good health. Some clones in this sample may be carry-over from other donors' samples. CDR3 sequence (DNA): TGTGCCAGCAGTCCGCATCCAGGGGGGGGCTACGAGCAGTACTTC. It specifies CASSPHPGGGYEQYF.